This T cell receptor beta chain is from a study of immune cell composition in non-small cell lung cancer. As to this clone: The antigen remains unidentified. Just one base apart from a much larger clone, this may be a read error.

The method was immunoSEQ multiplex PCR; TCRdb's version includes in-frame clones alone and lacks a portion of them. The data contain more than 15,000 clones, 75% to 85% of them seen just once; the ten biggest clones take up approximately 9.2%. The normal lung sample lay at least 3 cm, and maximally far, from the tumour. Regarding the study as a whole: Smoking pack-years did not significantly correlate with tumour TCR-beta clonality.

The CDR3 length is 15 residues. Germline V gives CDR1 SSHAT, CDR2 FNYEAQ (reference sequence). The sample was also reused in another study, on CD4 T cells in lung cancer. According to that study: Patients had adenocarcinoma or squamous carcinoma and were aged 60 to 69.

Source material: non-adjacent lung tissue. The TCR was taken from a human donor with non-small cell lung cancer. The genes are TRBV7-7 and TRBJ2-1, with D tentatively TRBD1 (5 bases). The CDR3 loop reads CASSLYLGPNNEQFF. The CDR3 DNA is TGTGCTAGCAGCTTATACTTGGGGCCCAACAATGAGCAGTTCTTC.